The clone carrying this T cell receptor (beta chain) was detected only a few times. The junction departs from germline at one end; a sequencing error may be responsible. This record comes from a study of Graves' ophthalmopathy and Graves' hyperthyroidism. Amplified TCR beta CDR3 regions were obtained using RNA transcripts as template. Scientists carried out first-round RT-PCR using HTBI primers and then a second-round multiplex PCR. A single record per CDR3 protein comes from TCRdb applying MiXCR to the multiplex PCR reads. The table records around 520,000 distinct CDR3 sequences, roughly 40% of them present only once. Germline CDR1 is MNHEY and CDR2 is SVGAGI. This CDR3 has 13 amino acids.

The TCR sequence derives from an adult man with Graves' hyperthyroidism. The rearrangement uses TRBV6-5 and TRBJ1-2; D is undetermined. The sample consisted of peripheral blood or thyroid tissue (not recorded which). CDR3 protein: CASSWESSRFPLF. In DNA, the CDR3 is TGTGCCAGCAGTTGGGAGTCTTCAAGATTTCCCCTCTTC.